This paragraph covers one TCR beta chain sequence. The table lists this clonotype with many counts. It lacks a known antigen. Base quality data are lacking; no much larger clone is found one base away. A case-control design nested within a healthcare worker cohort in London, UK, was used, with weekly nasopharyngeal swab PCR tests and blood sampling performed. Healthcare workers were recruited between 23 and 31 March 2020, during the week of the UK lockdown, and were followed weekly for up to roughly 15 weeks. This sample is part of a study of early T cells in non-severe SARS-CoV-2 infection (dated by TCRdb to about 2021). Study-level background: TCR sequencing used bulk RNA from unsorted whole blood, so alpha and beta chains could not be paired. On the study overall, not on this receptor specifically: Matching against VDJdb was skewed toward anti-spike CD8 responses, likely underestimated virus-specific expansions, and missed private and CD4 specificities.

A distance of 6 bases separates the germline ends of V and J, which lose 2 bases and 7 bases respectively. The CDR3 measures 11 amino acids from cysteine to phenylalanine. Of the read, only the CDR3 DNA is kept; its 33 bases are in frame from base 1. CDR1 MGHRA and CDR2 YSYEKL are derived from the germline V gene. Library construction relied on 5' RACE. The listed sequencing device is NextSeq 500. In the TCR library protocol, unique molecular identifiers were attached to individual cDNA molecules to correct for PCR bias and sequencing error. Sequencing covered both TCR alpha and beta chains, and within each sample the abundances of alpha and beta sequences were tightly co-correlated. For the original study's pipeline: Decombinator V4 was used to annotate TCR sequences for V gene, J gene and CDR3. TCRs were defined as expanded if a significant change between any two time points was detected under a Poisson model with p below 0.0001. TCR abundances were normalised to the total number of TCRs sequenced per sample and were expressed as counts per million. MAIT TCRs were defined by TRAV1-2 paired with TRAJ12, TRAJ20 or TRAJ33, and iNKT TCRs by TRAV10 paired with TRAJ18. A search of VDJdb, accessed on 1 November 2021, was run for TCRs annotated to CMV, EBV and SARS-CoV-2, with TCRs annotated for multiple antigens excluded. In TCRdb, the public reads were trimmed at Q25 with fastp and aligned with MiXCR, with productive beta chains retained. Rows matching on CDR3 protein sequence are summarized as one entry with the most common DNA and genes. TCRdb's processing, not the authors', yielded these V and J calls. The sample has more than 50,000 distinct CDR3 sequences on record, around 13% of them singletons. The top ten hold approximately 4.8% of the sample.

Sequenced sample: whole blood. This sequence uses TRBV4-1 and TRBJ2-7, with the D gene too uncertain to name. The TCR was taken from an adult who was a healthcare worker with PCR-confirmed SARS-CoV-2 infection or an uninfected control (not recorded which). At the DNA level, the sequence is TGCGCCAGCAGCCAATTTGAAGAGCAGTACTTC. This gives the protein CASSQFEEQYF.